A selection of T cell receptor beta chains follows, all from one sample in a study of shared clonotypes between healthy human individuals. Profiled with immunoSEQ multiplex PCR; TCRdb holds only in-frame clones, not every one. The sample has around 1 million clones, roughly 72% seen once. Material for sequencing was memory CD4+ T cells sorted from blood. Receptors originate from a man between 18 and 35 years old in good health. Each CDR3 is given with its conserved first and last residue. The D gene is left open where the match is weak. Clone size is given for some rows only: seen once, a few or many times, or a class if the clone is expanded.

>TRBJ2-7|TRBV6-1|-|TRBD2
CASSRLAGRLEQYF
TGTGCCAGCAGTAGACTAGCGGGAAGGCTCGAGCAGTACTTC
>TRBJ1-1|TRBV5-6|once|TRBD1
CASSPDRALIVNTEAFF
TGTGCCAGCAGCCCGGACAGGGCCCTGATTGTGAACACTGAAGCTTTCTTT
>TRBJ1-4|TRBV6-1|once|-
CASSPTALNEKLFF
TGTGCCAGCAGTCCGACAGCCCTTAATGAAAAACTGTTTTTT
>TRBJ2-7|TRBV5-1|few|TRBD2
CASRTTSGSYEQYF
TGCGCCAGCAGGACTACTAGCGGGAGCTACGAGCAGTACTTC
>TRBJ1-1|TRBV11-2|once|-
CASSLAPGVITEAFF
TGTGCCAGCAGCTTAGCGCCGGGCGTGATCACTGAAGCTTTCTTT
>TRBJ2-1|TRBV7-2|once|-
CASSPTWNEQFF
TGTGCCAGCAGCCCTACATGGAATGAGCAGTTCTTC
>TRBJ2-7|TRBV19|-|-
CASSIGSGQASRDEQYF
TGTGCCAGTAGTATTGGGTCCGGCCAGGCGAGTAGGGACGAGCAGTACTTC
>TRBJ1-1|TRBV10-3|-|TRBD1
CASTQGVNTEAFF
TGTGCCAGCACACAGGGGGTGAACACTGAAGCTTTCTTT
>TRBJ2-1|TRBV2|-|TRBD1
CASSGGQGPYNEQFF
TGTGCCAGCAGCGGGGGACAGGGCCCCTACAATGAGCAGTTCTTC
>TRBJ2-3|TRBV5-6|-|TRBD2
CASRATSGAGTQYF
TGTGCCAGCAGGGCGACTAGCGGTGCGGGTACGCAGTATTTT
>TRBJ1-4|TRBV10-3|few|-
CAISEGGNANEKLFF
TGTGCCATCAGTGAAGGGGGGAATGCTAATGAAAAACTGTTTTTT
>TRBJ1-3|TRBV9|-|-
CASSVTGTSGNTIYF
TGTGCCAGCAGCGTCACCGGGACCTCTGGAAACACCATATATTTT
>TRBJ1-2|TRBV7-9|-|-
CASSLGQEGVYTF
TGTGCCAGCAGCTTAGGGCAGGAAGGAGTCTACACCTTC
>TRBJ1-6|TRBV6-5|-|-
CASSYRNRVNSPLHF
TGTGCCAGCAGTTACCGGAACAGGGTTAATTCACCCCTCCACTTT
>TRBJ1-2|TRBV9|-|TRBD1
CASSARDRVLFGYTF
TGTGCCAGCAGCGCCCGGGACAGGGTACTATTTGGCTACACCTTC
>TRBJ2-5|TRBV10-3|once|TRBD2
CATRPTSGGVPGQYF
TGTGCCACGCGACCGACTAGCGGGGGGGTACCTGGCCAGTACTTC
>TRBJ1-1|TRBV9|-|-
CASSVVTGAETEAFF
TGTGCCAGCAGCGTAGTCACGGGGGCGGAGACTGAAGCTTTCTTT
>TRBJ1-5|TRBV19|-|-
CASSIWGEGINQPQHF
TGTGCCAGTAGTATTTGGGGAGAGGGGATCAATCAGCCCCAGCATTTT
>TRBJ2-7|TRBV30|-|TRBD2
CAWSVPSGITSGYEQYF
TGTGCCTGGAGTGTCCCTAGCGGGATTACGTCGGGCTACGAGCAGTACTTC
>TRBJ2-2|TRBV11-2|-|-
CASSLARGTGELFF
TGTGCCAGCAGCTTGGCGAGGGGCACCGGGGAGCTGTTTTTT
>TRBJ2-3|TRBV29-1|-|-
CSVAGDTDTQYF
TGCAGCGTTGCGGGGGACACAGATACGCAGTATTTT
>TRBJ2-3|TRBV6-1|few|-
CASSATSFTSTDTQYF
TGTGCCAGCAGTGCCACTAGTTTTACTAGCACAGATACGCAGTATTTT
>TRBJ1-1|TRBV7-9|-|-
CASSFHQDLNTEAFF
TGTGCCAGCAGCTTTCACCAGGACTTGAACACTGAAGCTTTCTTT
>TRBJ2-2|TRBV5-1|-|-
CASSLETGELFF
TGCGCCAGCAGCTTGGAAACCGGGGAGCTGTTTTTT
>TRBJ2-3|TRBV11-2|-|TRBD2
CASRRNPLAREYTDTQYF
TGTGCCAGCAGGAGGAACCCACTAGCGCGAGAGTACACAGATACGCAGTATTTT
>TRBJ1-1|TRBV7-2|-|-
CASSLVAAKRVNTEAFF
TGTGCCAGCAGCTTAGTGGCCGCAAAGAGGGTGAACACTGAAGCTTTCTTT
>TRBJ2-5|TRBV30|-|-
CAWSLLGETQYF
TGTGCCTGGAGTTTACTGGGGGAGACCCAGTACTTC
>TRBJ2-2|TRBV2|-|-
CASSGTPTNTGELFF
TGTGCCAGCAGTGGGACGCCCACGAACACCGGGGAGCTGTTTTTT
>TRBJ1-5|TRBV4-1|few|-
CASSQDTFGGQRHF
TGCGCCAGCAGCCAAGATACCTTTGGGGGACAAAGGCATTTT
>TRBJ1-6|TRBV5-8|once|TRBD1
CASSLTGDSHNSPLHF
TGTGCCAGCAGCCTGACGGGGGACAGCCATAATTCACCCCTCCACTTT
>TRBJ2-7|TRBV6-1|-|-
CASRQGIPPYEQYF
TGTGCCAGCAGACAGGGCATCCCCCCTTACGAGCAGTACTTC
>TRBJ1-3|TRBV2|-|-
CASGGTGNTIYF
TGTGCCAGCGGTGGGACCGGAAACACCATATATTTT
>TRBJ2-3|TRBV30|-|-
CAWSVGSSDTQYF
TGTGCCTGGAGTGTAGGGTCTTCCGATACGCAGTATTTT
>TRBJ1-5|TRBV27|-|TRBD1
CASSLLAGGIQPQHF
TGTGCCAGCAGTTTATTAGCAGGGGGCATCCAGCCCCAGCATTTT
>TRBJ1-1|TRBV14|few|-
CASSQRTRNTEAFF
TGTGCCAGCAGCCAACGGACTCGGAACACTGAAGCTTTCTTT